The 22 T cell receptor beta chains below were found in one sample sequenced in a study of blood T cell repertoires in COVID-19. Sequencing used immunoSEQ multiplex PCR; TCRdb keeps in-frame clones, though not all of them. The sample contains 140,000 to 150,000 clones, around 80% of which appear only once. Sequenced: peripheral blood. Source of these receptors: a man in his 60s with active or convalescent COVID-19.

The V gene is TRBV11-3, the J gene TRBJ1-2; D is uncertain. V was pared by 3 bases and J by 3 bases, with 11 bases between. The germline V gene encodes CDR1 SGHNT and CDR2 YENEEA. This CDR3 comprises 14 residues. This CDR3 reads CASSFRDGDYGYTF. The DNA for the CDR3 is TGTGCCAGCAGCTTCCGAGACGGAGACTATGGCTACACCTTC.

The DNA for the CDR3 is TGTGCCAGCAGTTACTCAGCAGGGGCGCAGCCCCAGCATTTT. Protein: CASSYSAGAQPQHF. The rearrangement joins TRBV6-2 or TRBV6-3 to TRBJ1-5, with D perhaps TRBD1 (6 bases). CDR1 is MNHEY, CDR2 SVGEGT, per germline. Trimming took off 0 bases at V and 7 bases at J, with 10 bases between the two ends. The CDR3 runs to 14 residues.

The chain has TRBV19 and TRBJ2-3; D uncertain. There are 14 residues in the CDR3. Looked up from germline, CDR1 is LNHDA and CDR2 is SQIVND (reference sequence). Trimming took off 7 bases at V and 2 bases at J, with 13 bases between the two ends. The CDR3 DNA sequence: TGTGCCAGTATAGGTGGAGTACTCACAGATACGCAGTATTTT. Its translation is CASIGGVLTDTQYF. The whole variable domain, filled in from reference TRBV19 and TRBJ2-3, reads DGGITQSPKYLFRKEGQNVTLSCEQNLNHDAMYWYRQDPGQGLRLIYYSQIVNDFQKGDIAEGYSVSREKKESFPLTVTSAQKNPTAFYLCASIGGVLTDTQYFGPGTRLTVL.

V gene TRBV10-2 combines with J gene TRBJ1-4, with D unclear. V lost 6 bases, J lost 7 bases, and 9 bases lay in between. Germline V gene data show CDR1 as WSHSY and CDR2 as SAAADI. This CDR3 comprises 12 residues. DNA of the CDR3: TGCGCCAGCAGAGAAGTCGGTGAAAAACTGTTTTTT. Translating it yields CASREVGEKLFF.

The CDR3 DNA sequence: TGTGCCAGCTCTGTAGGCGGGACAGACTCTGGAAACACCATATATTTT. As protein: CASSVGGTDSGNTIYF. The chain employs TRBV9 and TRBJ1-3; 7 nucleotides align to TRBD1. The germline V gene has CDR1 SGDLS and CDR2 YYNGEE. V gave up 7 bases and J gave up 0 bases; unmatched junction bases: 10. This CDR3 region has 16 residues.

J is TRBJ2-1 and V is TRBV3-1 (or the pseudogene TRBV3-2), with D possibly being TRBD1 (6 bases). CDR1 and CDR2 (germline): LGHDT, YNNKEL (reference sequence). Between the trimmed V and J ends, which lost 0 bases and 7 bases, there was a span of 16 bases. This CDR3 comprises 16 residues. The CDR3, as DNA: TGTGCCAGCAGCCAAGATACCAGGGGTAGAGGTAATGAGCAGTTCTTC. It translates to CASSQDTRGRGNEQFF.

The gene calls are TRBV3-1 (or the pseudogene TRBV3-2) and TRBJ1-3; 7 bases are shared with TRBD1. J gave up 0 bases and V 6 bases, and 8 bases lay outside the gene matches. The CDR3 is 16 amino acids. Looked up from germline, CDR1 is LGHDT and CDR2 is YNNKEL (reference sequence). The CDR3 loop is CASRSRGDSSGNTIYF. The DNA for the CDR3 is TGTGCCAGCAGGTCTCGAGGGGACAGCTCTGGAAACACCATATATTTT.

V and J are TRBV7-8 and TRBJ2-3, with 14 bases lining up with TRBD2. Per germline, CDR1 SGHVS and CDR2 FQNEAQ. CDR3 length equals 16 residues. J lost 4 bases, V lost 1 base, and 1 base had no gene match. The CDR3 DNA follows: TGTGCCAGCAGCTTAGGACTAGCGGGAGGGGCAGATACGCAGTATTTT. This translates into CASSLGLAGGADTQYF.

This chain links TRBV6-2 or TRBV6-3 with TRBJ2-3; D unclear. Germline V gene lookup returns CDR1 MNHEY and CDR2 SVGEGT. This CDR3 spans 15 amino acids. V lost 0 bases to trimming and J lost 5 bases, with 12 bases between them. The CDR3 DNA follows: TGTGCCAGCAGTTACTCGATGTGGGCCGGAGATACGCAGTATTTT. Protein product: CASSYSMWAGDTQYF.

The chain recombines TRBV7-2 with TRBJ2-1, with 12 bases identical to TRBD2. The CDR3 consists of 18 residues. With 0 bases clipped from V and 7 bases from J, the junction kept 10 bases outside the gene matches. The germline V gene encodes CDR1 SGHTA and CDR2 FQGNSA. This CDR3 reads CASSLAFSGTSGLNEQFF. CDR3 bases: TGTGCCAGCAGCTTAGCGTTTTCCGGGACTAGCGGGTTAAATGAGCAGTTCTTC.

V gene TRBV19 combines with J gene TRBJ2-1; 7 bases line up with TRBD2. J lost 8 bases, V lost 6 bases, and 4 bases had no gene match. CDR3 length equals 12 residues. CDR1 and CDR2 (germline): LNHDA, SQIVND (reference sequence). The CDR3 protein is CASSRLAHEQFF. The CDR3 DNA follows: TGTGCCAGTAGCCGACTAGCCCATGAGCAGTTCTTC.

The chain employs TRBV19 and TRBJ1-5, with D perhaps matching TRBD1 (5 bases). Trimming took 7 bases from V and 1 from J, leaving 11 bases between them. The CDR3 has 14 amino acids. Germline V gene data show CDR1 as LNHDA and CDR2 as SQIVND (reference sequence). The CDR3 DNA reads TGTGCCAGTAAGAGGGAGGGGAGCAATCAGCCCCAGCATTTT. This encodes CASKREGSNQPQHF.

The CDR3 DNA follows: TGTGCCAGCAGCCGAGTTGGGACAGGGGTCTATGGCTACACCTTC. Its translation is CASSRVGTGVYGYTF. The chain joins TRBV7-8 to TRBJ1-2; 10 bases fit TRBD1. Germline V lookup: CDR1 SGHVS, CDR2 FQNEAQ. The CDR3 extends over 15 amino acids. With V trimmed by 5 bases and J by 4 bases, 7 bases remained unmatched.

The rearrangement links TRBV15 to TRBJ1-2; 7 bases match TRBD1. Germline V lookup: CDR1 LNHNV, CDR2 YYDKDF (reference sequence). Trimming removed 3 bases from V and 6 bases from J; junction bases left unmatched: 7. The CDR3 spans 14 residues. The CDR3 bases are TGTGCCACCAGCAGCCCTGACAGGGCAAATGGCTACACCTTC. Protein sequence: CATSSPDRANGYTF.

The V and J genes are TRBV5-1 and TRBJ2-3, with D possibly matching TRBD2 (5 bases). Trimming stripped 4 bases from V and 6 bases from J, with 15 bases between. Germline values: CDR1 SGHRS, CDR2 YFSETQ. The CDR3 is 14 residues long. CDR3 loop: CASSPGLPGDTQYF. CDR3 DNA: TGCGCCAGCAGCCCCGGACTCCCGGGGGATACGCAGTATTTT.

The CDR3 here is CASSPGGVGDTQYF. As DNA, the CDR3 is TGCGCCAGCAGCCCCGGGGGGGTCGGAGATACGCAGTATTTT. V gene TRBV5-1 combines with J gene TRBJ2-3; 8 nucleotides agree with TRBD2. The V and J ends lost 4 bases and 5 bases, in that order; junction bases with no gene match: 6. The CDR3 totals 14 residues. Germline assignment: CDR1 SGHRS and CDR2 YFSETQ.

This clone appeared a single time. The rearrangement links TRBV18 to TRBJ1-2; 8 nucleotides line up with TRBD1. The CDR3 consists of 13 residues. Trimming removed 6 bases from V and 4 bases from J; junction bases left unmatched: 4. The germline gives CDR1 KGHSH, CDR2 LQKENI. The CDR3 nucleotides read TGTGCCAGCTCCGGACAGGGAGGCTATGGCTACACCTTC. This translates into CASSGQGGYGYTF. The complete variable domain, with remaining parts taken from reference TRBV18 and TRBJ1-2, reads NAGVMQNPRHLVRRRGQEARLRCSPMKGHSHVYWYRQLPEEGLKFMVYLQKENIIDESGMPKERFSAEFPKEGPSILRIQQVVRGDSAAYFCASSGQGGYGYTFGSGTRLTVV.

V is TRBV7-2 and J is TRBJ2-2, with D uncertain. This CDR3 contains 13 residues. Looked up from germline, CDR1 is SGHTA and CDR2 is FQGNSA. V dropped 6 bases and J dropped 3 bases, with 8 bases sitting between them. The CDR3, as DNA: TGTGCCAGCAGTAGAACTCACACCGGGGAGCTGTTTTTT. This codes for CASSRTHTGELFF.

This chain connects TRBV11-3 to TRBJ1-1; TRBD1 might be the D (5 bases). V was shortened by 2 bases and J by 4 bases, with 11 bases between the two germline ends. The CDR3 runs 14 residues. Germline CDR1 reads SGHNT; CDR2 reads YENEEA. CDR3 loop: CASSLLGVSTEAFF. The CDR3 region has the DNA TGTGCCAGCAGCTTACTAGGGGTTTCCACTGAAGCTTTCTTT.

The rearrangement links TRBV14 to TRBJ1-1, with TRBD1 matching 12 bases. Per the germline V gene, CDR1 is SGHDN and CDR2 is FVKESK. The CDR3 is 16 residues long. V shed 0 bases and J 8 bases; nucleotides not matched to a gene: 7. Here the CDR3 reads CASSQDPGTGGREAFF. The CDR3 DNA sequence: TGTGCCAGCAGCCAAGATCCGGGGACAGGGGGCCGGGAAGCTTTCTTT.

The rearrangement links TRBV12-3 or TRBV12-4 to TRBJ1-1, with D possibly being TRBD1 (6 bases). The V end was cut by 5 bases, the J end by 10 bases, with 14 bases between. CDR3 length: 12 amino acids. CDR3 bases: TGTGCCAGCAGTCTTCCGACAGGAGGAGCTTTCTTT. Its translation is CASSLPTGGAFF.

This chain connects TRBV19 to TRBJ2-7, with 9 bases aligning to TRBD2. Germline V gives CDR1 LNHDA, CDR2 SQIVND (reference sequence). With V trimmed by 4 bases and J by 2 bases, 24 bases remained unmatched. This CDR3 region has 21 residues. CDR3 protein: CASSTAHAGKSTSGNTYEQYV. CDR3 coding DNA: TGTGCCAGTAGTACCGCCCACGCCGGGAAGTCGACTAGCGGAAATACCTACGAGCAGTACGTC.